Included here is one T cell receptor beta chain sequence, with context. Its antigen remains unidentified. The record originates from a study of identical twins. Study-level findings and limits: Model-predicted out-of-frame TCR alpha sharing fell below observed values in monozygotic twins. Shared out-of-frame alpha sequences (those common to twins) showed excess low generation probability. A lower insertion count was a feature of abundant cord blood beta clonotypes, with no such feature in memory repertoires.

Healthy Caucasian donors formed the entire cohort. V lost 0 bases, J lost 9 bases, and 18 bases lay in between. The CDR3 length is 15 residues. The germline gives CDR1 SGDLS, CDR2 YYNGEE. TCRdb used MiXCR to reprocess the 5' RACE reads, holding one entry per CDR3 protein. Found here are around 220,000 distinct CDR3 sequences, around 15% of them singletons; the top ten hold around 9%. The chain is built from TRBV9 and TRBJ1-1; D gene uncertain. Input material: memory (CD45RO+) T cells sorted from blood. The receptor comes from a woman between 18 and 30 years old in good health. The CDR3 nucleotides read TGTGCCAGCAGCGTAGACGCCTCCTCAGTAAATAAAGCTTTCTTT. Encoded protein: CASSVDASSVNKAFF.